This T cell receptor beta chain was observed in a study of T cell clones after liver transplantation. The wider study: TCRbeta sequencing after a pre-transplant mixed lymphocyte reaction identified graft-donor-reactive clones, later tracked in post-transplant blood. Study results and limitations: A larger donor-reactive than third-party decline suggested partial antigen-specific deletion.

Sequencing used immunoSEQ multiplex PCR; TCRdb keeps in-frame clones, though not all of them. The sample holds tens of thousands of clones, about four fifths seen once. This CDR3 is built from 11 residues. Trimming took off 6 bases at V and 7 bases at J, with 8 bases between the two ends. The germline V gene has CDR1 MNHEY and CDR2 SMNVEV (reference sequence). As for this clone: The antigen remains undetermined.

The sequenced sample was CD4+ T cells from blood, obtained before liver transplant. V is TRBV27 and J is TRBJ2-3, with D maybe TRBD1 (6 bases). The sequence derives from a human donor who received a liver transplant. CDR3 loop: CASRGGYTQYF. In nucleotides, the CDR3 is TGTGCCAGCAGAGGGGGATATACGCAGTATTTT.